This T cell receptor (beta chain) stems from a study of cytomegalovirus exposure and HLA in healthy donors. Whole-study findings and limits: The number of N-insertions in an Asian-associated ancestry cluster was reportedly below the approximately 700-donor mean in a later analysis. Sequencing likely caused a cluster of highly shared sequence variants.

In the case of this clone: Its antigen is unknown.

This CDR3 is built from 15 residues. Germline V gene sequence: CDR1 SGHTA, CDR2 FQGNSA. Trimming cost V 4 bases and J 6 bases, with 19 bases left between them. PCR primers comprised 60 Vbeta and 13 Jbeta primers. In the authors' methods: In a later analysis, some 11 million of about 80 million unique beta chains occurred in at least two donors. TCRdb's table, derived via immunoSEQ multiplex PCR, lists solely in-frame clones and lacks some. V, J and clone size are those of that table, while D and trimming were read from the DNA. The sample carries approximately 150,000 clones, roughly 80% recorded once. No record was made of this donor's CMV serostatus.

The material sequenced was PBMCs. The gene calls are TRBV7-2 and TRBJ2-7, with D possibly being TRBD2 (6 bases). This TCR came from a human donor in good health. The CDR3 DNA follows: TGTGCCAGCAGCTACGGGACTCCCGAGGTTGGCGAGCAGTACTTC. It is translated as CASSYGTPEVGEQYF.